This TCR beta chain was sequenced in a study of Tregs in tolerant kidney transplant recipients (dated by TCRdb to the late 2010s). Broadly, across the study: Additional Treg samples were obtained from a 3-day mixed lymphocyte reaction with belatacept, in some cases followed by an approximately 5-day donor restimulation, before recipient CD4+CD25+CD127- cells were sorted. Antibodies distinguished recipient from donor cells when sorting primary belatacept mixed lymphocyte reaction cultures. Before combined kidney and bone marrow transplantation, this study identified donor-specific regulatory T cells using TCRbeta sequencing and then followed those same cells after transplant. TCRbeta repertoire sequencing was used in a few healthy controls to compare several ways of expanding Tregs specific for an allogeneic donor.

For TCRbeta CDR3 sequencing, genomic DNA from the sorted cells was extracted using the QIAGEN DNeasy Blood and Tissue Kit. High-throughput TCRbeta CDR3 sequencing was carried out commercially through immunoSEQ, with PCR amplification with bias correction and internal controls included. In the authors' own workflow: Unique productive TCRbeta sequences were defined by CDR3 nucleotide sequence where primers matched, otherwise by CDR3 amino acid sequence with Vbeta and Jbeta genes. Sequences were defined as donor-reactive when expanded at least 5-fold in CFSE-low cells versus unstimulated cells and present at a frequency of at least 0.01% in CFSE-low cells. Repertoire divergence was quantified by Jensen-Shannon divergence using the top 100 TCRbeta sequences ranked by frequency. For samples with multiple sequencing runs, sorting error was corrected in each run separately before the runs were combined. In its TCRdb copy, this immuneACCESS table keeps in-frame sequences only and misses some clones. Where compared with another copy, unresolved V genes explain less than half of these, and the others have no known cause. V, J and clone size are taken as reported in that table, and D and trimming were inferred from the DNA itself. The sample yields more than 30,000 clones; 70% to 85% were counted once. The ten largest account for approximately 2.4% of the sample.

Trimmed from V: 2 bases; trimmed from J: 5 bases; junction bases lacking a gene match: 7. The CDR3 has 15 amino acids, counting the end cysteine and phenylalanine. Of all the DNA, just the CDR3 is kept, 45 bases in frame from base 1. Taken from the germline V gene (reference sequence), the CDR1 and CDR2 loops are LNHDA and SQIVND. Blood from healthy controls was obtained either as purchased buffy coats or from healthy volunteers. Healthy control blood was processed to PBMCs by Ficoll density gradient and cryopreserved, and patient PBMCs were collected before and after transplant. The research as a whole found: Expanding Tregs with activated donor B cells appeared to identify the most biologically relevant and donor-specific TCRbeta repertoire. Because only a small number of patients were included, the study had limitations, and the results will need to be validated in larger populations as well as under other immunosuppression protocols. Biological reproducibility was not directly assessed, although technical replication error appeared to be minimal.

Comment on this clone: Its antigen is currently not known. No base quality information exists; no much larger clone differs at one position.

The specimen sequenced was Tregs from blood cultured with allogeneic cells. The V and J genes are TRBV19 and TRBJ2-3; 7 central bases correspond to TRBD2. This receptor was identified in a human donor in good health. CDR3 reads: CASSIQGGRGDTQYF. In nucleotides, the sequence is TGTGCCAGTAGTATACAGGGAGGGAGAGGAGATACGCAGTATTTT.